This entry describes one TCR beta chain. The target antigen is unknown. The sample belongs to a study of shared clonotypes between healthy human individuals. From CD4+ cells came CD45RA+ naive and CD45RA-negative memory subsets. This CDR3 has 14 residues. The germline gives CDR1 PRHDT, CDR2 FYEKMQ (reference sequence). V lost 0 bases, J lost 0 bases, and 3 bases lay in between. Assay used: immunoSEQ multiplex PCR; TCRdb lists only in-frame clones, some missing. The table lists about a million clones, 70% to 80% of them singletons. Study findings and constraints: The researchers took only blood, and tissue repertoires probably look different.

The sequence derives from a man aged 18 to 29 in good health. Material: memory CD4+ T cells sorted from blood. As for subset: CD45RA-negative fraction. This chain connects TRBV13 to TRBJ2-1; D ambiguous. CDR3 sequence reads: CASSLGHSYNEQFF. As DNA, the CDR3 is TGTGCCAGCAGCTTAGGGCACTCCTACAATGAGCAGTTCTTC.